This T cell receptor beta chain was sequenced for a study of blood T cell repertoires in COVID-19. Across the study: Some COVID-19 samples were acute and others convalescent; all came from the United States, Italy and Spain.

Per germline, CDR1 MNHEY and CDR2 SMNVEV (reference sequence). Trimming removed 5 bases at V and 2 bases at J, with 13 bases between. This CDR3 is 15 amino acids long. Assay used: immunoSEQ multiplex PCR; TCRdb lists only in-frame clones, some missing. The table includes about 160,000 clones, approximately 90% detected once. The sequence was collected from a woman aged 55-70 years with active or convalescent COVID-19. Sequencing used peripheral blood. The chain combines TRBV27 with TRBJ1-3; TRBD1 might be the D (6 bases). The DNA for the CDR3 is TGTGCCAGCAGTCCGGGACACCCTGCTGGAAACACCATATATTTT. Translating gives CASSPGHPAGNTIYF.